The rows below give T cell receptor beta chains drawn from one sample of a study of blood T cell repertoires in COVID-19. Repertoires were generated with immunoSEQ multiplex PCR, while TCRdb's copy carries only in-frame clones and drops some. The sample yields around 68,000 clones, roughly nine tenths seen once. The material sequenced was peripheral blood. These receptor sequences come from a man in his fifties with acute or convalescent COVID-19. Both conserved end residues are part of each CDR3. A D gene is named only where the DNA matches it firmly. Clone size, where shown, is once, few, many, or a class for clones that have expanded.

d_call: TRBD2
j_call: TRBJ2-5
v_call: TRBV7-2
clone_size: NA
cdr3_nt: TGTGCCAGCAGTTATAGCGGGAGGGGGGAGACCCAGTACTTC
cdr3_aa: CASSYSGRGETQYF

d_call: TRBD1
j_call: TRBJ2-6
v_call: TRBV4-3
clone_size: NA
cdr3_nt: TGCGCCAGCAGCCAAGATTGGGACAGGACTGACTCTGGGGCCAACGTCCTGACTTTC
cdr3_aa: CASSQDWDRTDSGANVLTF

d_call: NA
j_call: TRBJ1-2
v_call: TRBV29-1
clone_size: NA
cdr3_nt: TGCAGCGTTGTTGTGAGCGCCGGGGATCGCTACACCTTC
cdr3_aa: CSVVVSAGDRYTF

d_call: NA
j_call: TRBJ1-2
v_call: TRBV9
clone_size: once
cdr3_nt: TGTGCCAGCAGCGTAGGAGGGCCGGGGGGCTATGGCTACACCTTC
cdr3_aa: CASSVGGPGGYGYTF

d_call: TRBD1
j_call: TRBJ1-5
v_call: TRBV4-1
clone_size: NA
cdr3_nt: TGCGCCAGCAGCCCCCGGGACAGCGTTGTCATCGTTTGTCAGCCCCAGCATTTT
cdr3_aa: CASSPRDSVVIVCQPQHF

d_call: TRBD1
j_call: TRBJ1-1
v_call: TRBV30
clone_size: NA
cdr3_nt: TGTGCCTGGAGGGACAGGGCGTTGATCGGGCGGACTGAAGCTTTCTTT
cdr3_aa: CAWRDRALIGRTEAFF

d_call: NA
j_call: TRBJ1-5
v_call: TRBV28
clone_size: few
cdr3_nt: TGTGCCAGCACACCACAGGGCAATCAGCCCCAGCATTTT
cdr3_aa: CASTPQGNQPQHF

d_call: NA
j_call: TRBJ1-1
v_call: TRBV6-2/TRBV6-3
clone_size: NA
cdr3_nt: TGTGCCAGCAGCCCCACGGGGGGTTTGAATGCTTTCTTT
cdr3_aa: CASSPTGGLNAFF

d_call: NA
j_call: TRBJ1-5
v_call: TRBV19
clone_size: few
cdr3_nt: TGTGCCAGTAGTATAGGACAGTACAATCAGCCCCAGCATTTT
cdr3_aa: CASSIGQYNQPQHF

d_call: TRBD2
j_call: TRBJ2-1
v_call: TRBV3-1/TRBV3-2
clone_size: NA
cdr3_nt: TGTGCCAGCAGGGGCGGGGGAGAGCAGTTCTTC
cdr3_aa: CASRGGGEQFF

d_call: NA
j_call: TRBJ1-2
v_call: TRBV4-2
clone_size: NA
cdr3_nt: TGTGCCAGCAGCCTAGGCAGGTCGGGGAGCGGGAGCTACACCTTC
cdr3_aa: CASSLGRSGSGSYTF

d_call: TRBD1
j_call: TRBJ2-2
v_call: TRBV24-1
clone_size: NA
cdr3_nt: TGTGCCACCAGTGACAACCCCGGGACAGGGACGTTCGCGAACACCGGGGAGCTGTTTTTT
cdr3_aa: CATSDNPGTGTFANTGELFF

d_call: NA
j_call: TRBJ1-2
v_call: TRBV7-9
clone_size: NA
cdr3_nt: TGTGCCAGCAGCTTAGATCAGGGCGACTATGGCTACACCTTC
cdr3_aa: CASSLDQGDYGYTF

d_call: TRBD2
j_call: TRBJ2-7
v_call: TRBV7-9
clone_size: NA
cdr3_nt: TGTGCCACAGAGGCTAGCGGCTCCTACGAGCAGTACTTC
cdr3_aa: CATEASGSYEQYF

d_call: TRBD2
j_call: TRBJ2-1
v_call: TRBV29-1
clone_size: NA
cdr3_nt: TGCAGCGTACAACAGGGACTAGCCTACAATGAGCAGTTCTTC
cdr3_aa: CSVQQGLAYNEQFF

d_call: NA
j_call: TRBJ1-3
v_call: TRBV5-4
clone_size: NA
cdr3_nt: TGTGCCAGCAGCCCAGAGGAGGGTGGAAACACCATATATTTT
cdr3_aa: CASSPEEGGNTIYF

d_call: TRBD2
j_call: TRBJ2-7
v_call: TRBV6-2/TRBV6-3
clone_size: NA
cdr3_nt: TGTGCCAGCAGTTATTTGCTAGCGGGAAATTACGAGCAGTACTTC
cdr3_aa: CASSYLLAGNYEQYF

d_call: NA
j_call: TRBJ2-6
v_call: TRBV6-5
clone_size: NA
cdr3_nt: TGTGCCAGCACCCTTGGCTCCTCTGGGGCCAACGTCCTGACTTTC
cdr3_aa: CASTLGSSGANVLTF

d_call: NA
j_call: TRBJ2-3
v_call: TRBV7-9
clone_size: NA
cdr3_nt: TGTGCCAGCAGCCCTACCGGGGAAAGGTCTTTGGGGAGCACAGATACGCAGTATTTT
cdr3_aa: CASSPTGERSLGSTDTQYF

d_call: NA
j_call: TRBJ2-3
v_call: TRBV4-3
clone_size: NA
cdr3_nt: TGCGCCAGCAGCCAAGAAAACCCCACTAGCACAGATACGCAGTATTTT
cdr3_aa: CASSQENPTSTDTQYF

d_call: NA
j_call: TRBJ1-6
v_call: TRBV9
clone_size: NA
cdr3_nt: TGTGCCAGCAGCGTCGACGTACAGGGTATCGGCTATAATTCACCCCTCCACTTT
cdr3_aa: CASSVDVQGIGYNSPLHF

d_call: TRBD2
j_call: TRBJ2-1
v_call: TRBV2
clone_size: NA
cdr3_nt: TGTGCCAGCAGGGAACCGAGCGGGAGGCAACTTCTCCCCCGACACAATGAGCAGTTCTTC
cdr3_aa: CASREPSGRQLLPRHNEQFF